This T cell receptor beta chain is drawn from a study of radiotherapy plus CTLA-4 blockade in lung cancer. Of note for this clone: The antigen remains unidentified.

V was trimmed by 7 bases and J by 5 bases, leaving 18 bases between them. The CDR3 is 15 residues long. Germline CDR1 is LNHDA and CDR2 is SQIVND (reference sequence). Assay: immunoSEQ multiplex PCR; the TCRdb copy retains only in-frame clones and omits some. Here the sample spans roughly 100,000 clones, around 86% being singletons. Study findings and constraints: Interferon-beta, together with early blood T cell clone dynamics, reportedly best predicted response.

Each patient with chemo-refractory metastatic non-small-cell lung cancer was treated with focal radiation plus CTLA-4 blockade using ipilimumab. This chain connects TRBV19 to TRBJ1-5, with D unresolved. The clonotype originates from a human donor with non-small cell lung cancer who had a partial response to radiotherapy plus ipilimumab. This specimen was peripheral blood, taken from a patient treated with radiotherapy plus ipilimumab. CDR3 nucleotides: TGTGCCAGTACAAAAACGGGAAATCGGGATCAGCCCCAGCATTTT. Amino acid sequence: CASTKTGNRDQPQHF.